This is a list of T cell receptor beta chains from one sample in a study of shared clonotypes between healthy human individuals. This table comes from immunoSEQ multiplex PCR, and its TCRdb copy is limited to in-frame clones, with some not included. The data show some 1,600,000 clones, nearly 99% seen once. The sequenced sample was naive CD4+ T cells sorted from blood. These receptors came from a man aged 30-40 years in good health. Each CDR3 is given with its conserved first and last residue. Fields, in order: J gene, clone size, V gene, D gene, CDR3 protein, CDR3 DNA. D genes are given only for firm matches. Not every row has a clone size; where given, it reads once, few, many or a size class.

TRBJ1-2 | . | TRBV18 | . | CASSPPGMSRGAF | TGTGCCAGCTCACCCCCCGGGATGTCCCGCGGCGCCTTC
TRBJ2-3 | . | TRBV10-1 | TRBD1 | CASSRQGSDTDTQYF | TGCGCCAGCAGCAGACAGGGGAGTGACACAGATACGCAGTATTTT
TRBJ1-1 | . | TRBV5-1 | TRBD1 | CASSQTGTGDKAFF | TGCGCCAGCAGCCAAACCGGGACAGGGGATAAAGCTTTCTTT
TRBJ2-5 | . | TRBV20-1 | . | CSARAVVTQYF | TGCAGTGCTAGAGCCGTCGTCACCCAGTACTTC
TRBJ2-1 | . | TRBV5-1 | . | CASSLDTTGDEQFF | TGCGCCAGCAGCTTGGATACAACCGGCGATGAGCAGTTCTTC
TRBJ2-7 | . | TRBV28 | . | CASRISGETYEQYF | TGTGCCAGCAGGATTTCGGGAGAGACCTACGAGCAGTACTTC
TRBJ2-7 | once | TRBV6-1 | . | CASSERREQYF | TGTGCCAGCAGTGAACGGCGCGAGCAGTACTTC
TRBJ1-3 | . | TRBV5-1 | . | CASSLVPSGNTIYF | TGCGCCAGCAGCTTGGTTCCCTCTGGAAACACCATATATTTT
TRBJ2-4 | . | TRBV5-6 | TRBD1 | CASSFGQGAKNIQYF | TGTGCCAGCAGCTTCGGACAGGGTGCCAAAAACATTCAGTACTTC
TRBJ2-3 | once | TRBV9 | TRBD2 | CASSVRRGLAGADTQYF | TGTGCCAGCAGCGTCCGACGAGGTCTAGCGGGAGCGGATACGCAGTATTTT
TRBJ2-3 | . | TRBV5-1 | TRBD1 | CASSLPGGSTDTQYF | TGCGCCAGCAGCTTACCAGGGGGTAGCACAGATACGCAGTATTTT
TRBJ2-7 | . | TRBV23-1 | . | CASSQSGVLAYEQYF | TGCGCCAGCAGTCAATCCGGCGTTCTAGCCTACGAGCAGTACTTC
TRBJ1-3 | . | TRBV18 | . | CASSPDSHSGNTIYF | TGTGCCAGCTCCCCCGACAGCCACTCTGGAAACACCATATATTTT
TRBJ2-5 | . | TRBV5-4 | TRBD1 | CASSLRTGRETQYF | TGTGCCAGCAGCTTGCGGACAGGCCGAGAGACCCAGTACTTC
TRBJ2-3 | . | TRBV5-1 | TRBD2 | CASIGGAGPHTDTQYF | TGCGCCAGCATCGGAGGAGCGGGACCGCACACAGATACGCAGTATTTT
TRBJ1-1 | . | TRBV18 | . | CASSPQADHFEAFF | TGTGCCAGCTCACCTCAGGCGGACCACTTTGAAGCTTTCTTT
TRBJ2-2 | . | TRBV7-3 | . | CASSSNTGELFF | TGTGCCAGCAGCTCTAACACCGGGGAGCTGTTTTTT
TRBJ2-3 | . | TRBV5-4 | . | CASSLAHGTTDTQYF | TGTGCCAGCAGCTTGGCCCACGGAACCACAGATACGCAGTATTTT
TRBJ2-7 | . | TRBV7-9 | . | CASSLRGEQYF | TGTGCCAGCAGCTTACGGGGCGAGCAGTACTTC
TRBJ2-5 | . | TRBV19 | . | CASSPDTGRETQYF | TGTGCCAGTAGTCCCGATACAGGGAGGGAGACCCAGTACTTC
TRBJ2-1 | once | TRBV28 | . | CASRPDSYNEQFF | TGTGCCAGCAGACCGGACAGTTACAATGAGCAGTTCTTC
TRBJ2-5 | . | TRBV7-2 | . | CASSFNSLQALGTQYF | TGTGCCAGCAGCTTTAATTCTCTGCAGGCCTTAGGGACCCAGTACTTC
TRBJ2-1 | . | TRBV5-1 | . | CASSLVAAGTNEQFF | TGCGCCAGCAGCTTGGTCGCGGCAGGGACCAATGAGCAGTTCTTC
TRBJ2-1 | . | TRBV18 | TRBD2 | CASSPGLVGNNEQFF | TGTGCCAGCTCACCAGGACTAGTGGGCAACAATGAGCAGTTCTTC
TRBJ2-3 | . | TRBV28 | . | CASREGQSTDTQYF | TGTGCCAGCAGGGAGGGACAAAGCACAGATACGCAGTATTTT
TRBJ1-4 | . | TRBV7-9 | . | CASSETGTDREKLFF | TGTGCCAGCAGCGAGACCGGGACGGATCGTGAAAAACTGTTTTTT
TRBJ1-1 | once | TRBV18 | . | CASSPGAGRDTEAFF | TGTGCCAGCTCACCAGGTGCAGGTAGGGACACTGAAGCTTTCTTT
TRBJ1-2 | . | TRBV27 | . | CASRTTGGYTF | TGTGCCAGCAGAACTACAGGGGGCTACACCTTC